The next 16 T cell receptor beta chains were all read from a single sample in a study of blood T cells in healthy people across ages. A J-beta primer mix and a sample-barcoded 5' primer were used in a second PCR of about 7 to 12 cycles. TCRdb reprocessed the 5' RACE reads via MiXCR and lists one record per CDR3 protein. The data show hundreds of thousands of distinct CDR3 sequences, roughly 43% seen once. The sequenced sample was blood. Receptors were obtained from a woman in her fifties or sixties in good health.

V is TRBV2 and J is TRBJ2-5, with D perhaps TRBD1 or TRBD2 (6 bases each). The length of the CDR3 is 12 residues. From germline, CDR1 is SNHLY and CDR2 FYNNEI. The V and J ends lost 11 bases and 2 bases respectively, with 12 bases between them. DNA for the CDR3: TGTGCCGAAGGGGGGATGCAAGAGACCCAGTACTTC. Its translation: CAEGGMQETQYF.

This clonotype has just a few counts. The chain combines TRBV5-1 with TRBJ2-7, with D unresolved. Looked up from germline, CDR1 is SGHRS and CDR2 is YFSETQ. CDR3 size: 13 residues. With 3 bases removed from V and 2 bases from J, the gap between germline ends came to 9 bases. This chain's CDR3 is CASSWMRAYEQYF. CDR3 DNA sequence: TGCGCCAGCAGCTGGATGAGAGCCTACGAGCAGTACTTC.

The gene calls are TRBV27 and TRBJ2-3, with 14 positions matching TRBD2. Germline V gives CDR1 MNHEY, CDR2 SMNVEV (reference sequence). The trim removed 4 bases at V and 1 base at J, leaving 7 bases unmatched. The CDR3 extends over 18 amino acids. The DNA for the CDR3 is TGTGCCAGCAGTTCTCCGGGACTAGCGGGAGTCGGCACAGATACGCAGTATTTT. Translating gives CASSSPGLAGVGTDTQYF.

This clonotype turned up a few times. The CDR3 loop reads CSARDRLANSYEQYF. In DNA, the CDR3 is TGCAGTGCTAGAGATCGGCTAGCGAACTCCTACGAGCAGTACTTC. This rearrangement joins TRBV20-1 to TRBJ2-7, with D maybe TRBD2 (6 bases). Germline-derived CDR1 and CDR2 are DFQATT and SNEGSKA (reference sequence). The V end lost 0 bases, the J end lost 0 bases, and 12 bases lay between the germline ends. This CDR3 is built from 15 residues.

The chain links TRBV3-1 to TRBJ2-7; the D gene could be TRBD1 or TRBD2 (6 bases each). The germline V gene encodes CDR1 LGHDT and CDR2 YNNKEL (reference sequence). V gave up 1 base and J gave up 2 bases, with 27 bases separating them. The CDR3 has 20 residues. CDR3 protein: CASSQVPRKVRDNETYEQYF. Written as DNA, the CDR3 is TGTGCCAGCAGCCAAGTACCCAGGAAAGTGCGGGACAACGAGACCTACGAGCAGTACTTC.

This clonotype was seen only a few times. The V and J genes are TRBV6-1 and TRBJ2-5; 12 bases fit TRBD1. The CDR3 runs to 16 residues. CDR1 is MNHNS and CDR2 is SASEGT in the germline V gene. V was clipped by 4 bases and J by 4 bases; unmatched bases: 7. CDR3 in amino acids: CASSASGTGGLETQYF. CDR3 DNA sequence: TGTGCCAGCAGTGCATCCGGGACAGGGGGCCTAGAGACCCAGTACTTC.

Turning to this clonotype: Just one base apart from a much larger clone, this may be a read error. The V gene is TRBV10-3, the J gene TRBJ2-7; D assignment may be TRBD1 or TRBD2 (6 bases each). The V gene's germline CDR1 is ENHRY and CDR2 SYGVKD. The CDR3 is 16 residues long. Trimming shortened V by 10 bases and J by 5 bases, and 27 bases separated the two germline ends. CDR3 amino acids: CATTTVVGGNTNEQYF. In DNA form, the CDR3 reads TGTGCCACCACCACGGTTGTCGGGGGCAATACGAACGAGCAGTACTTC.

Concerning this clonotype itself: One end of the junction is discordant with germline, which a read error may explain. This rearrangement joins TRBV20-1 to TRBJ2-5; D ambiguous. Germline CDR1 is DFQATT and CDR2 is SNEGSKA (reference sequence). This CDR3 contains 12 residues. CDR3 protein: CRARVPQETQYF. CDR3 coding DNA: TGCAGGGCTAGAGTGCCTCAAGAGACCCAGTACTTC.

On this clonotype itself: A much more abundant neighbour one base away suggests this may be a read error. This chain uses TRBV29-1 with TRBJ2-1; 9 nucleotides agree with TRBD1. The CDR3 covers 13 residues. CDR1 is SQVTM and CDR2 is ANQGSEA in the germline V gene. Here the CDR3 reads CGVPGTGYNEQFF. The CDR3 DNA reads as TGCGGCGTCCCCGGGACAGGGTACAATGAGCAGTTCTTC.

The V and J genes are TRBV6-2 or TRBV6-3 and TRBJ2-1; D possibly corresponds to TRBD2 (6 bases). The length of the CDR3 is 15 residues. The germline V and J ends were trimmed by 5 bases and 3 bases, with 14 bases remaining between them. Germline loops: CDR1 MNHEY, CDR2 SVGEGT. Here the CDR3 DNA reads TGTGCCAGCAGTCCCAGGCGGGGCCTCTACAATGAGCAGTTCTTC. It encodes CASSPRRGLYNEQFF.

The chain is built from TRBV4-2 and TRBJ2-5; D perhaps matches TRBD1 (5 bases). The ends were cut back, 2 bases at V and 2 bases at J, with 12 bases in the middle. The CDR3 spans 15 residues. Per the germline V gene, CDR1 is LGHNA and CDR2 is YNFKEQ. CDR3 loop: CASSQFTDNQETQYF. In DNA, the CDR3 is TGTGCCAGCAGCCAATTTACGGACAATCAAGAGACCCAGTACTTC.

The sample holds a few counts of this clonotype. V gene TRBV6-6 combines with J gene TRBJ2-1; TRBD2 matches 7 bases. This CDR3 spans 17 amino acids. Looked up from germline, CDR1 is MNHNY and CDR2 is SVGAGI (reference sequence). V shed 5 bases, J shed 6 bases, and the junction held 16 bases outside the gene matches. The DNA of the CDR3 is TGTGCCAGCAGTCCCGCCTTTCTTGCGGGAGCCCGCAATGAGCAGTTCTTC. This gives the protein CASSPAFLAGARNEQFF.

The chain links TRBV4-1 to TRBJ2-4; the D is unclear. The J call is uncertain, as TRBJ2-7 better fits the DNA end. The CDR3 sequence is 15 residues long. Germline V gene lookup returns CDR1 MGHRA and CDR2 YSYEKL. The CDR3 loop reads CASSQADRRFNEQYF. CDR3 nucleotide sequence: TGCGCCAGCAGCCAAGCTGATCGACGATTCAACGAGCAGTACTTC.

This clonotype was counted a few times. V usage is TRBV12-3 or TRBV12-4 and J usage is TRBJ2-1; the match to TRBD2 covers 12 bases. The CDR3 runs to 15 residues. V trimming: 2 bases; J trimming: 8 bases; junction bases outside the gene matches: 4. CDR3 sequence reads: CASSLLAGGWHEQFF. The CDR3 nucleotides are TGTGCCAGCAGTTTACTAGCGGGGGGGTGGCATGAGCAGTTCTTC.

Worth noting for this clonotype: This may be a read error: a much more frequent sequence differs by one nucleotide. The V call is TRBV29-1, the J call TRBJ2-3, with 10 bases aligning to TRBD1. CDR1 and CDR2 (germline): SQVTM, ANQGSEA. The CDR3 loop spans 13 amino acids. This CDR3 reads CSVRTGGTDAQYF. For the CDR3, the DNA is TGCAGCGTTCGGACAGGGGGGACAGATGCGCAGTATTTT.

Only a few counts were recorded for this clonotype. The chain couples TRBV6-1 to TRBJ1-2; 9 bases fit TRBD1. The V segment lost 4 bases and the J segment 3 bases; nucleotides outside the gene matches: 3. CDR3 length: 14 residues. Germline loops: CDR1 MNHNS, CDR2 SASEGT. CDR3: CASSVTGGDYGYTF. CDR3 sequence (DNA): TGTGCCAGCAGTGTTACAGGGGGCGACTATGGCTACACCTTC.